These T cell receptor beta chains were read from a single sample in a study of blood T cell repertoires in COVID-19. Using immunoSEQ multiplex PCR, the repertoire was profiled, and TCRdb retains in-frame clones only, with some absent. The sample lists approximately 300,000 clones, around 84% seen once, with about 4.2% in the top ten. The sample comprised PBMCs or T cells enriched from blood (not recorded which). These receptors all come from a man in his thirties or forties who had recovered from COVID-19. CDR3s leave out the opening cysteine and the closing phenylalanine or tryptophan. Where a row states a size, it is once, few, many or the class of an expanded clone; other rows omit it.

abundance	v_gene	CDR3aa
NA	TRBV7-9	ASSPQPGTEAF
NA	TRBV3-1/TRBV3-2	ASSQRGARTDTQY
NA	TRBV5-1	ASSLTSGGAAETQY
NA	TRBV7-9	ASTQGATNEKLF
NA	TRBV27	ASGMTTAGLEH
NA	TRBV14	ASSQGLAYTGELF
NA	TRBV7-2	ASSSGLRSVAGGEQY
NA	TRBV27	ASSLLDQETQY
few	TRBV7-8	ASSLPRATSMPEQY
NA	TRBV28	ASTPGEGYSNQPQH
NA	TRBV16	ASSQSSNTGYT
NA	TRBV6-1	ASSDMDRAIH
NA	TRBV7-2	ASSFLAANTDTQY
NA	TRBV30	AWSVYASGYNEQF
NA	TRBV5-4	ASSSRGGFYGYT
NA	TRBV6-6	ASSYRGGQETQY
NA	TRBV28	ASSLRGGQY
NA	TRBV23-1	ASSPQTGENEKLF
NA	TRBV5-4	ASSLAPASSYEQY
once	TRBV24-1	ATSGLAGEWWSTDTQY
few	TRBV11-2	ASRLRQTDTEAF
NA	TRBV11-2	ASSLDGAGRRVNTEAF
NA	TRBV12-3/TRBV12-4	ASRPRGNEKLF